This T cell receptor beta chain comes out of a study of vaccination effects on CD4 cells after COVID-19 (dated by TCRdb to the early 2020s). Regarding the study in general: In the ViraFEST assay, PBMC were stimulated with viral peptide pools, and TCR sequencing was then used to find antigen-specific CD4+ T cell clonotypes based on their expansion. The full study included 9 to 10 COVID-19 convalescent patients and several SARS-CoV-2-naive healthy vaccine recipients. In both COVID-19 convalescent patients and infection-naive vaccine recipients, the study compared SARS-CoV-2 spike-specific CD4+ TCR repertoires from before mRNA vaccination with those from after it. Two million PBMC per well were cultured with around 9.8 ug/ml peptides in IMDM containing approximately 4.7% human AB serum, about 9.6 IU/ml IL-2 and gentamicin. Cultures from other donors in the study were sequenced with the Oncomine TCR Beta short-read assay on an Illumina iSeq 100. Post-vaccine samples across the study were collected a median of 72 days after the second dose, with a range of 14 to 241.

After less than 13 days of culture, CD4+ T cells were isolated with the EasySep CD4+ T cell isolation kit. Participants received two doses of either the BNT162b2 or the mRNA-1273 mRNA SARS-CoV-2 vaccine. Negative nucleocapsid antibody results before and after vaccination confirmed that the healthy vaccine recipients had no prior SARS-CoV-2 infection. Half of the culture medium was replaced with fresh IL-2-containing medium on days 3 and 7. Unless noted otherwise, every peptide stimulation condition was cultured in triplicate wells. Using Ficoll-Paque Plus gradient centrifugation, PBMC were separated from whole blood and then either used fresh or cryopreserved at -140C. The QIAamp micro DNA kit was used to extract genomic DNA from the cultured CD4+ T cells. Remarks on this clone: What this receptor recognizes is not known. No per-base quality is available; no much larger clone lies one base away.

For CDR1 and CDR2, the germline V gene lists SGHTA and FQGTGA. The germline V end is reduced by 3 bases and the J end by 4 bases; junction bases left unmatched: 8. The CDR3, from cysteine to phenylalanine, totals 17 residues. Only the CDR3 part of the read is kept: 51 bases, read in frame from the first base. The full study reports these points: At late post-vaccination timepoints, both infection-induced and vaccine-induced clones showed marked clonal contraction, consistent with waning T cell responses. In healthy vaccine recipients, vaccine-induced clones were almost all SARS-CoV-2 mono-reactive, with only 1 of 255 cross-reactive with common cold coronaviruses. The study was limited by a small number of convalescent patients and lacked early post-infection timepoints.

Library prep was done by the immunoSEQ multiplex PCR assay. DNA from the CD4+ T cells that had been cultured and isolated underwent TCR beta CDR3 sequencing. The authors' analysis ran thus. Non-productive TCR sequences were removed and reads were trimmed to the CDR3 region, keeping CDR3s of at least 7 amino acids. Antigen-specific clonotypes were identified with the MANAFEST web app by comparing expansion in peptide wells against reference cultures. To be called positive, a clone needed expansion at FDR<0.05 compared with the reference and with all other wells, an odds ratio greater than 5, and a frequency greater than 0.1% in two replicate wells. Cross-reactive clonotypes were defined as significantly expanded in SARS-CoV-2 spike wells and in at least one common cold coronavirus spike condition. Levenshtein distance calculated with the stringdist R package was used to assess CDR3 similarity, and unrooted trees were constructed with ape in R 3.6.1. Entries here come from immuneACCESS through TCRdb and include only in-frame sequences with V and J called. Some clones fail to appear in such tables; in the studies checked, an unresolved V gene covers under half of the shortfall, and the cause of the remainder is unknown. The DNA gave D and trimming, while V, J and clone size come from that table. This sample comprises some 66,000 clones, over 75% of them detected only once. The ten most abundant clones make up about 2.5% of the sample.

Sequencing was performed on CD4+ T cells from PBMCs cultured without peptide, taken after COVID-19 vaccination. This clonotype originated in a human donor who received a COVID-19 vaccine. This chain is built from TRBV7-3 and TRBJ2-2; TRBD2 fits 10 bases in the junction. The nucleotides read TGTGCCAGCAGCTTCTCAGCGGGGGGGCGACCCACCGGGGAGCTGTTTTTT. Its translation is CASSFSAGGRPTGELFF.